This T cell receptor (beta chain) was found in a study of T cells in localized non-small cell lung cancer. After removal of 8 bases from V and 7 bases from J, the junction contained 13 bases not matched to a gene. The CDR3 has 15 amino acids. Germline CDR1 KGHSH, CDR2 LQKENI. Profiling relied on immunoSEQ multiplex PCR, and the TCRdb table lists in-frame clones only, not all of them. The data show roughly 1,200 clones, 21% seen once. This sequence joins TRBV18 and TRBJ1-2; TRBD1 aligns across 10 bases. The receptor was isolated from a male donor at least 60 years old with stage III lung adenocarcinoma. Here the sequenced sample was normal lung tissue next to the tumor, taken before any cancer treatment. The chain's CDR3 is CASSKPGQGIIGYTF. Written as DNA, the CDR3 is TGTGCCAGCAGTAAACCGGGACAGGGGATAATTGGCTACACCTTC.